The T cell receptor beta chain described here comes from a study of CD8 T cells in Susac syndrome. In germline, CDR1 is DFQATT, CDR2 SNEGSKA (reference sequence). Deletions cut 0 bases from V and 8 bases from J, with 7 bases between. This CDR3 is 11 amino acids long. RNA, at about 0.5 to 1 ug, was reverse transcribed with random hexamers. TCRdb re-called the immunoSEQ multiplex PCR reads with MiXCR, one entry per CDR3 protein. The sample consists of about 160,000 distinct CDR3 sequences, approximately 93% of them appearing once. J is TRBJ1-2 and V is TRBV20-1, with D hard to call. The receptor comes from a human donor with multiple sclerosis. Sequencing was done on a sample of CD4+ T cells from PBMCs. The CDR3 sequence: CSAREGAGYTF. The CDR3 DNA reads as TGCAGTGCTAGAGAGGGCGCCGGCTACACCTTC.